This TCR beta chain originates from a study of regulatory T cells in long-lasting Graves disease. iRepertoire HTBI primers and Arm-PCR of CDR3 regions built TCR beta libraries. In TCRdb, the multiplex PCR reads were re-called with MiXCR into one record per CDR3 protein. The sample consists of hundreds of thousands of distinct CDR3 sequences, about 30% of them appearing once. The sample's time point: persistent/refractory GD, antithyroid drugs over 5 years with positive TRAb. RNA isolated from PBMCs was used to make the TCR library. This clonotype has more than one count but fewer than ten. What it recognizes is unknown. Broader study findings: The TCR repertoire of persistent Graves' patients was less diverse than that of newly diagnosed ones.

This material consisted of peripheral blood mononuclear cells (PBMCs), taken when the disease was refractory, from a patient treated with antithyroid drugs. This sequence originates from a female donor with Graves disease.

The CDR3 reads CASSSGQGRNGELFF. The CDR3, as DNA: TGTGCCAGCAGCTCCGGACAGGGAAGGAACGGGGAGCTGTTTTTT. The rearrangement uses TRBV11-3 and TRBJ2-2; 8 bases are shared with TRBD1. After removal of 4 bases from V and 7 bases from J, the junction contained 8 bases not matched to a gene. Germline loops: CDR1 SGHNT, CDR2 YENEEA. This CDR3 region has 15 residues.